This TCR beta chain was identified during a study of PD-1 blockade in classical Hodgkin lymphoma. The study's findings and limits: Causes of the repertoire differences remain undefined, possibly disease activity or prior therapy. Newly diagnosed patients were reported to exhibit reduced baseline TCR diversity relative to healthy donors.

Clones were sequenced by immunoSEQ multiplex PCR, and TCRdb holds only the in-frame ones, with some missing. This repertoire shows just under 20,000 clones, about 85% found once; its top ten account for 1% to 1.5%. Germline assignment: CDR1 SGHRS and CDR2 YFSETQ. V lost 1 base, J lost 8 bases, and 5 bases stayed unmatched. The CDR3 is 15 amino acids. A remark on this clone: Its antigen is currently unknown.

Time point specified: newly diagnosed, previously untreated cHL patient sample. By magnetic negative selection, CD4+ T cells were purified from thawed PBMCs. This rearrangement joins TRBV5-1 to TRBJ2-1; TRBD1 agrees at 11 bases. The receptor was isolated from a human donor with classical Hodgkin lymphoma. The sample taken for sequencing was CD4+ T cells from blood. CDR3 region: CASSLNGQGADEQFF. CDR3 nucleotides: TGCGCCAGCAGCTTGAACGGACAGGGGGCGGATGAGCAGTTCTTC.